This TCR beta chain was sequenced during a study of T cells in Graves' hyperthyroidism and ophthalmopathy (dated by TCRdb to the late 2010s). Context from the whole study: Peripheral blood samples were taken at initial diagnosis, before any treatment was given. The roughly 94 discovery patients were randomly divided into training and test sets at a 7:3 ratio. TCR Vbeta CDR3 sequencing of some 140 peripheral blood samples (approximately 44 ophthalmopathy, about 74 hyperthyroidism and about 17 progressor patients) is reported in the paper. After sampling, hyperthyroidism patients received methimazole starting at 30 mg daily, and ophthalmopathy patients received high-dose intravenous methylprednisolone. Thyroid tissue and blood T-cell repertoires from six or seven Graves' hyperthyroidism patients were also compared in the study. Prospective prediction of ophthalmopathy was tested in an independent validation cohort of fewer than 20 hyperthyroidism patients and approximately 17 patients who later progressed to ophthalmopathy. To identify TCR V-J signatures that set the groups apart, the researchers used a discovery cohort of 95 to 100 patients, made up of 40 to 45 with Graves' ophthalmopathy and 55 to 65 with stable Graves' hyperthyroidism. Broad study findings and their caveats: Ophthalmopathy was separated from stable hyperthyroidism by a 13 V-J signature model, with about 86% sensitivity and about 81% specificity obtained in cross-validation and 80%/75% obtained in testing. In validation, the model predicted progression to ophthalmopathy with roughly 70% sensitivity and approximately 72% specificity, a median of 6.5 months before onset. No statistical method was used to set the sample size in advance, and investigators knew the group allocation. Most expanded thyroid clonotypes (frequency above 0.001) were also found in blood, which suggests that blood repertoires may mirror thyroid immune responses.

Amplification of TCR beta CDR3 regions was carried out from RNA transcripts. For the first round of RT-PCR on the TCR CDR3, the HTBI primer set was used together with the Qiagen OneStep RT-PCR kit. Libraries were constructed in a second round of multiplex PCR, after which size selection and purification were performed. Sequencing of the libraries was done on an Illumina HiSeq2000 using paired-end 100 bp reads. Under the source paper's analysis protocol: SOAPnuke was used to process the raw data, throwing out any read that contained adapters or uncalled bases, had a mean Phred below 15, or lacked an exact constant-primer or identifier match. COPE v1.2.5 was used to merge high-quality paired reads, and clonotypes were defined as unique nucleotide sequences. Clonotypes were aligned to IMGT TRBV, TRBD and TRBJ reference segments using MiTCR v1.1. Only V-J combinations with frequency above 0.0001, covering roughly 99% of repertoires, were analysed. The TCS score was defined as the ratio of F50 (clonal expansion) to E x V (chaos), calculated using BLOSUM62-based TCRdist between CDR3 peptides within each V-J. Welch's t-statistics and random forest reduced roughly 530 V-J features to some 14, which were used in a naive Bayes classifier (R e1071). The raw public data were reprocessed by TCRdb itself: fastp quality trimming at Q25, MiXCR clonotype calling, in-frame beta chains only. Here each entry gathers all rows of one CDR3 protein and keeps the most common genes and DNA. The V and J calls were not made by the authors but by TCRdb's processing. The sample includes 530,000 or so distinct CDR3 sequences, with 24% observed a single time. The ten largest clonotypes hold about 11% of the sample.

According to the germline V gene (reference sequence), CDR1 reads LNHDA and CDR2 reads SQIVND. Trimming accounts for 6 bases at V and 0 bases at J, while the number of junction bases matched to no gene is 0. The CDR3 has 16 amino acids, counting the end cysteine and phenylalanine. CDR3 DNA is the only sequence kept; it has 48 bases, read in frame from the first base. In the ophthalmopathy patients, disease was moderately to severely active, with a Clinical Activity Score of 3 or more, a NOSPECS grade of 4 or more, and a duration of less than 3 months. The study excluded patients with uncontrolled infections, other autoimmune diseases, pregnancy or lactation. Diagnoses were based on clinical symptoms, serum thyroxine and TRAb, thyroid ultrasound and orbital computed tomography. PBMCs were isolated from about 10 ml of fresh peripheral blood by Ficoll-Paque density gradient centrifugation. Trizol reagent was used to extract total RNA, and RNA quality was then checked on an Agilent 2100 Bioanalyzer.

This clonotype was found many times. This clone's antigen is unknown. Base-call qualities are not available, and no considerably larger clone is one nucleotide away. The receptor chain draws on TRBV19 and TRBJ2-6, with 12 bases matching TRBD2. This clonotype was sampled from a woman in her twenties or thirties with Graves' ophthalmopathy. The sample comprised blood. The CDR3 reads as follows: CASRLAGGSGANVLTF. The DNA reads TGTGCCAGTAGACTAGCGGGGGGCTCTGGGGCCAACGTCCTGACTTTC.